The source of this TCR beta chain is a study of blood T cell repertoires in COVID-19. The V gene lost 6 bases and the J gene lost 10 bases, with 13 bases spanning the gap. The CDR3 has 13 residues. Per the germline V gene, CDR1 is MNHEY and CDR2 is SMNVEV (reference sequence). Only in-frame clones appear in the TCRdb table, and some are missing; sequencing was by immunoSEQ multiplex PCR. The sample has a few hundred thousand clones; around 87% are singletons. The specimen was PBMCs or T cells enriched from blood (not recorded which). This chain links TRBV27 with TRBJ1-6, with a tentative D call TRBD1 (6 bases). The TCR originated in a man aged 25 to 40 who had recovered from COVID-19. The CDR3 DNA is TGTGCCAGCAGGGGACACCCTAACTCACCCCTCCACTTT. It specifies CASRGHPNSPLHF.